This T cell receptor beta chain was sequenced in a study of cytomegalovirus exposure and HLA in healthy donors. Study information: Unique TCR beta sequences numbering about 100 million came from about 180 million T cells in an earlier analysis. The study's early data release held approximately 91 million unique TCRs from HLA-typed donors.

The CDR3 has 13 amino acids. Per germline, CDR1 SEHNR and CDR2 FQNEAQ (reference sequence). The ends lost 5 bases at V and 7 bases at J; junction bases unmatched: 5. PCR was performed using 60 Vbeta and 13 Jbeta primers. Sequencing used immunoSEQ multiplex PCR; TCRdb keeps in-frame clones, though not all of them. This sample has some 180,000 clones, with more than 60% found just once. Overall study results and limits: When a later analysis compared HLA-associated TCR beta chains with equally common others, the HLA-associated chains turned out to be more clonally expanded and to have lower generation probabilities. For cytomegalovirus status, the classifier reportedly gave diagnoses with high specificity and sensitivity.

This clone came up once. What it binds is unknown. The chain links TRBV7-9 to TRBJ1-2; 9 bases align to TRBD1. The TCR sequence derives from a man aged 18 to 30 in good health and CMV-seronegative. The sequencing sample was made of PBMCs. The CDR3: CASSRGQGTGYTF. In nucleotides, the CDR3 is TGTGCCAGCAGCCGCGGACAGGGGACTGGCTACACCTTC.